This is a list of T cell receptor beta chains from one sample in a study of OX40 agonist ivuxolimab in advanced cancers. The table came from immunoSEQ multiplex PCR; TCRdb's copy has only in-frame clones and leaves some out. The repertoire holds about 77,000 clones, with around 86% as singletons. Sequenced material: CD4+ or CD8+ T cells sorted from blood, taken in a trial of the OX40 agonist ivuxolimab. These receptors originate from an adult with an advanced solid tumor such as melanoma, head and neck, liver or kidney cancer. Both conserved end residues are part of each CDR3. The D gene is left open where the match is weak. Size tells how often a clone was seen (once, few, many) or the class of an expanded clone, and some rows leave it out.

cdr3_nt | cdr3_aa | j_call | d_call | v_call | clone_size
TGTGCCAGTAGTATAGAGGGGACACAGCAAGGGGAAAAACTGTTTTTT | CASSIEGTQQGEKLFF | TRBJ1-4 | . | TRBV19 | .
TGTGCCAGCAGCTTAGCCTTGAGGGAATCGGGTCAGCCCCAGCATTTT | CASSLALRESGQPQHF | TRBJ1-5 | . | TRBV7-8 | .
TGTGCCAGCAGTTCCGGGGGGGGCTATTTAGGACGAGGCTACACCTTC | CASSSGGGYLGRGYTF | TRBJ1-2 | . | TRBV6-5 | .
TGTGCCAGCAGCTTTCCAGGACAGGGGGTAGTAGATACGCAGTATTTT | CASSFPGQGVVDTQYF | TRBJ2-3 | TRBD1 | TRBV5-4 | .
TGTGCCAGCAGTTTACCAACGGAGGTGGGACAGGGGTCCTACGAGCAGTACTTC | CASSLPTEVGQGSYEQYF | TRBJ2-7 | TRBD1 | TRBV28 | .
TGTGCCAGCAGCCCCCAGGGCGCAGATACGCAGTATTTT | CASSPQGADTQYF | TRBJ2-3 | . | TRBV7-3 | .
TGTGCCAGCAGTTTATCACGGCTCTATGGCTACACCTTC | CASSLSRLYGYTF | TRBJ1-2 | . | TRBV27 | medium-sized
TGCGCCAGCAGCCCTTGGACAGGCTCTGGAAACACCATATATTTT | CASSPWTGSGNTIYF | TRBJ1-3 | TRBD1 | TRBV5-1 | .
TGTGCCAGCAACCTAGGGACTAGCGGCAACAATGAGCAGTTCTTC | CASNLGTSGNNEQFF | TRBJ2-1 | TRBD2 | TRBV7-9 | .
TGTGCCAGCGGGGTTAGAACCGGGGAGCTGTTTTTT | CASGVRTGELFF | TRBJ2-2 | . | TRBV27 | .
TGTGCCGGGACAGGGACTCATTCACCCCTCCACTTT | CAGTGTHSPLHF | TRBJ1-6 | TRBD1 | TRBV30 | .
TGTGCCAGTAGCCTCAGGACTAGCGGGGGTAGCTCCTACGAGCAGTACTTC | CASSLRTSGGSSYEQYF | TRBJ2-7 | TRBD2 | TRBV19 | few
TGTGCCAGCAGTGTACAGGGCTCAGGCAAAAACATTCAGTACTTC | CASSVQGSGKNIQYF | TRBJ2-4 | . | TRBV6-1 | .